The rows below give T cell receptor beta chains drawn from one sample of a study of PD-L1 blockade in urothelial cancer. Sequencing was performed with immunoSEQ multiplex PCR; in TCRdb, only in-frame clones are kept and a portion is missing. The sample gives around 86,000 clones, around 85% of which show up once; about 6.7% is in the top ten. The starting material was PBMCs, obtained around atezolizumab (anti-PD-L1) treatment. Every receptor here comes from a man aged 35-49 years with urothelial cancer. CDR3s include the opening cysteine and the closing phenylalanine or tryptophan.

V gene,J gene,CDR3 protein
TRBV11-2,TRBJ2-3,CASSLDQMQRDTDTQYF
TRBV9,TRBJ1-2,CASSVDQGENYGYTF
TRBV7-6,TRBJ2-3,CASSATGHSTDTQYF
TRBV18,TRBJ1-2,CASSPPSTGNYGYTF
TRBV2,TRBJ2-7,CASSDSPPGDRVSYEQYF
TRBV5-1,TRBJ2-6,CASSRTSGLSGANVLTF
TRBV2,TRBJ2-7,CASSEVTEMDF
TRBV12-2,TRBJ2-5,CASRLNRDRRETQYF
TRBV25-1,TRBJ2-3,CASSREESTDTQYF
TRBV6-5,TRBJ2-5,CASLTPDRGETQYF
TRBV5-1,TRBJ2-5,CASSLGPWFGGETQYF
TRBV27,TRBJ1-5,CASSIQGFSNQPQHF
TRBV10-3,TRBJ1-4,CAISEGTGVPNEKLFF
TRBV30,TRBJ2-7,CAWSPGTANSYEQYF
TRBV6-6,TRBJ1-2,CASSYEVRGPGGYTF
TRBV18,TRBJ2-2,CASSGGSNTGELFF
TRBV28,TRBJ1-4,CASSSSGQWNEKLFF
TRBV11-2,TRBJ1-1,CASSLSSGNTEAFF
TRBV29-1,TRBJ2-5,CSVVGQEGSETQYF
TRBV15,TRBJ1-1,CATSRGTLNTEAFF
TRBV14,TRBJ2-1,CASGRYNYNEQFF
TRBV28,TRBJ1-2,CASSLVGFGYTF
TRBV5-5,TRBJ2-1,CASHRQGASYNEQFF
TRBV19,TRBJ2-1,CASSIRTTSGRPPQFF
TRBV6-5,TRBJ1-2,CASSFFPLRLNYGYTF
TRBV28,TRBJ1-5,CASSPLRVRNQPQHF
TRBV19,TRBJ1-5,CASQTGEVEHF
TRBV27,TRBJ1-2,CASSRQGLSGYTF
TRBV7-2,TRBJ2-7,CASSPTSGPYEQYF
TRBV30,TRBJ2-2,CAWREQGITGELFF
TRBV18,TRBJ1-2,CVSGDRVYGYTF
TRBV7-9,TRBJ1-1,CASSPPMDRGPSGYTEAFF
TRBV27,TRBJ2-3,CASRLAGGLTDTQYF
TRBV5-4,TRBJ2-3,CASSFGAISGADTQYF
TRBV6-6,TRBJ1-1,CASSYRGEAFF
TRBV28,TRBJ1-2,CASSLSGQGSYGYTF
TRBV6-1,TRBJ2-1,CASSVSNREYEQFF
TRBV5-5,TRBJ2-2,CASSRAGPNTGELFF
TRBV4-3,TRBJ2-7,CASSQEVGAGGGTYEQYF
TRBV30,TRBJ2-7,CAWSVPGQGLEYEQYF
TRBV11-2,TRBJ1-2,CASSRSGGGQQDNTF
TRBV19,TRBJ2-7,CASRRTAGSYEQYF
TRBV28,TRBJ1-1,CASFQGTPGEAFF
TRBV7-2,TRBJ1-5,CASSKEGQLFNQPQHF
TRBV30,TRBJ1-1,CACSTGMNTEAFF
TRBV14,TRBJ2-1,CASSQDYNNEQFF
TRBV7-2,TRBJ1-2,CASQADSGGAGYGYTF
TRBV13,TRBJ1-4,CASSLGQGGEKLFF
TRBV11-3,TRBJ2-2,CASSLSGSSGELFF
TRBV9,TRBJ2-7,CATSGQRSSYEQYF
TRBV18,TRBJ1-5,CASSLAGSDQPQHF
TRBV5-1,TRBJ2-7,CASSRTSGSYEQYF